This TCR beta chain was sequenced for a study of T cells in Graves' hyperthyroidism and ophthalmopathy. Study-wide context: Any treatment followed the collection of peripheral blood at initial diagnosis. Points from the study as a whole: The majority of expanded thyroid clonotypes above 0.001 also appeared in blood. The model made its ophthalmopathy prediction, and onset followed a median around 6.5 months later.

Germline V lookup: CDR1 KGHDR, CDR2 SFDVKD. Germline trimming cut 2 bases from V and 4 bases from J; bases unmatched to any gene: 4. The CDR3 spans 16 residues. For this clonotype: Its antigen is as yet unknown.

Graves' hyperthyroidism without ophthalmopathy progression within 18 months was termed stable. The CDR3 regions of TCR beta were amplified from RNA transcripts. An initial round of RT-PCR targeting the TCR CDR3 relied on the HTBI primer set. TCRdb independently ran MiXCR on the multiplex PCR reads; one entry per CDR3 protein. The sample consists of about 110,000 distinct CDR3 sequences, about 16% of them appearing once. The source material was blood. This chain uses TRBV24-1 with TRBJ2-3; the match to TRBD1 covers 11 bases. The clonotype originates from a woman between 50 and 59 years old with Graves' hyperthyroidism. The CDR3 nucleotides read TGTGCCACCAGTGATTGGCGGACAGGGGGCGCAGATACGCAGTATTTT. Protein sequence: CATSDWRTGGADTQYF.